The present T cell receptor beta chain was sequenced within a study of tumor-infiltrating lymphocytes in primary liver carcinoma. On the study more broadly: The study included patients who were men and women aged 30 to 69 years. Study findings and constraints: In tumor-adjacent and tumor-blood pairs, overlap was lower than in tumor region pairs.

The input was approximately 500 ng total RNA; TCR beta cDNA was made from it with a constant-region primer. Slightly modified ARM-PCR with three nested multiplex PCR rounds yielded TCR beta libraries. In the first two PCR rounds, TRBV1-TRBV30 forward primers were paired with a C-beta reverse primer, and each round lasted approximately 10 cycles. TCRdb redid the calling of the multiplex PCR reads with MiXCR, one entry per CDR3 protein. The data contain roughly 120,000 distinct CDR3 sequences, approximately 70% of them singletons. This clonotype was counted many times. Its matching antigen is unknown. Without any cell sorting, roughly 20-32 mg of bulk tissue yielded co-extracted RNA and DNA. Patients underwent surgical resection for primary liver carcinoma. The CDR3 extends over 14 amino acids. Germline V lookup: CDR1 MNHEY, CDR2 SVGEGT. The trim removed 6 bases at V and 3 bases at J, leaving 6 bases unmatched.

The source material was liver tumor tissue from sampling region 1. Described subset: tumor region T1, superior pole. The chain carries TRBV6-2 or TRBV6-3 and TRBJ2-7; TRBD2 agrees at 9 bases. This sequence was found in a woman aged 55-70 years with primary liver carcinoma and hepatitis B virus infection. The CDR3 DNA sequence: TGTGCCAGCAGAATAGCGGGAGCATACTACGAGCAGTACTTC. As protein: CASRIAGAYYEQYF.